A selection of T cell receptor beta chains follows, all from one sample in a study of PD-1 blockade in mismatch repair-deficient tumors. TCRdb's table, derived via immunoSEQ multiplex PCR, lists solely in-frame clones and lacks some. The table has under 150,000 clones, around 87% seen once. The material sequenced was peripheral blood, taken 44 weeks after starting pembrolizumab. The receptor set was obtained from an adult with mismatch repair-deficient cancer. Each CDR3 is given with its conserved first and last residue. A D gene is named only where the DNA matches it firmly. The listing skips clone size in some rows; elsewhere it reads once, few, many or a size class.

V: TRBV5-1
size: .
D: .
J: TRBJ2-1
DNA: TGCGCCAGCAGCTTGGGGCCAGTCCACAATGAGCAGTTCTTC
CDR3: CASSLGPVHNEQFF

V: TRBV7-2
size: few
D: .
J: TRBJ1-2
DNA: TGTGCCAGCAGCTCCCTACCTGGCTACACCTTC
CDR3: CASSSLPGYTF

V: TRBV28
size: .
D: .
J: TRBJ2-2
DNA: TGTGCCAGCAGTTCCAACAGGTATACGAACACCGGGGAGCTGTTTTTT
CDR3: CASSSNRYTNTGELFF

V: TRBV27
size: .
D: TRBD1
J: TRBJ2-7
DNA: TGTGCCAGCAGCACGACAGGGTACTACAGCTACGAGCAGTACTTC
CDR3: CASSTTGYYSYEQYF

V: TRBV6-1
size: many
D: .
J: TRBJ1-3
DNA: TGTGCCAGCAGTGAAGCGCAAGTGGGTGGAAACACCATATATTTT
CDR3: CASSEAQVGGNTIYF

V: TRBV11-2
size: .
D: .
J: TRBJ1-1
DNA: TGTGCCAGCAGCTATGGACGGGAAGCTTTCTTT
CDR3: CASSYGREAFF

V: TRBV6-5
size: .
D: .
J: TRBJ1-5
DNA: TGTGCCAGCAGTTACTCAGGAGGGGGGCATCAGCCCCAGCATTTT
CDR3: CASSYSGGGHQPQHF

V: TRBV18
size: few
D: .
J: TRBJ2-7
DNA: TGTGCCAGCTCACGAACCTTTTTAGGCGAGCAGTACTTC
CDR3: CASSRTFLGEQYF

V: TRBV14
size: .
D: .
J: TRBJ2-3
DNA: TGTGCCAGCAGCCAAGAGAAAGGTCGGGGGACAGATACGCAGTATTTT
CDR3: CASSQEKGRGTDTQYF

V: TRBV5-1
size: .
D: .
J: TRBJ2-1
DNA: TGCGCCAGCAGCTTGCGGCGCCTCTACAATGAGCAGTTCTTC
CDR3: CASSLRRLYNEQFF

V: TRBV27
size: .
D: .
J: TRBJ2-7
DNA: TGTGCCAGCACCAAGTGGGGGAGCTTAACCTACGAGCAGTACTTC
CDR3: CASTKWGSLTYEQYF

V: TRBV28
size: .
D: .
J: TRBJ1-2
DNA: TGTGCCAGCACTTTTCTACCGGCCGGCGGCTACACCTTC
CDR3: CASTFLPAGGYTF

V: TRBV25-1
size: .
D: .
J: TRBJ1-1
DNA: TGTGCCAGCAGTGTCCCCGGGACAAGGGAGGGCACTGAAGCTTTCTTT
CDR3: CASSVPGTREGTEAFF

V: TRBV10-1
size: .
D: .
J: TRBJ2-7
DNA: TGCGCCAGCAGTGATGAAGCGGTACCTTCCTACGAGCAGTACTTC
CDR3: CASSDEAVPSYEQYF

V: TRBV6-6
size: .
D: .
J: TRBJ2-7
DNA: TGTGCCAGCAGTTATCGTTGGGGCAGCTACGAGCAGTACTTC
CDR3: CASSYRWGSYEQYF

V: TRBV19
size: .
D: TRBD2
J: TRBJ2-1
DNA: TGTGCCAGTAGTACCTTAGCGGGAGGGGGGTACAATGAGCAGTTCTTC
CDR3: CASSTLAGGGYNEQFF

V: TRBV9
size: .
D: .
J: TRBJ2-1
DNA: TGTGCCAGCAGCGCATGGGGGTTCGCTGTTTTCAATGAGCAGTTCTTC
CDR3: CASSAWGFAVFNEQFF

V: TRBV5-1
size: .
D: TRBD1
J: TRBJ2-2
DNA: TGCGCCAGCAGTGGGACAGGGGACACCGGGGAGCTGTTTTTT
CDR3: CASSGTGDTGELFF

V: TRBV5-1
size: once
D: TRBD2
J: TRBJ2-7
DNA: TGCGCCAGCAGCACAGGGACTAGCGGAAGCTCCTACGAGCAGTACTTC
CDR3: CASSTGTSGSSYEQYF

V: TRBV2
size: .
D: TRBD2
J: TRBJ2-3
DNA: TGTGCCAGCAGTGAACTAGCGGGAGGTGAAGATACGCAGTATTTT
CDR3: CASSELAGGEDTQYF

V: TRBV6-6
size: .
D: TRBD2
J: TRBJ2-3
DNA: TGTGCCAGACCTAGGCGGGGGGCTAGCGGCACAGATACGCAGTATTTT
CDR3: CARPRRGASGTDTQYF

V: TRBV4-3
size: .
D: .
J: TRBJ2-7
DNA: TGCGCCAGCAGCCAGGAACAGGGAGGGGAGCAGTACTTC
CDR3: CASSQEQGGEQYF

V: TRBV4-3
size: .
D: .
J: TRBJ2-5
DNA: TGCGCCAGCAGCTATATTGACAGGAGGGAGAAGACCCAGTACTTC
CDR3: CASSYIDRREKTQYF

V: TRBV14
size: .
D: .
J: TRBJ1-1
DNA: TGTGCCAGCAGCTTATCACTGAACACTGAAGCTTTCTTT
CDR3: CASSLSLNTEAFF

V: TRBV7-8
size: .
D: .
J: TRBJ1-2
DNA: TGTGCCAGCAGCTTAGGGGAGTATGGCTACACCTTC
CDR3: CASSLGEYGYTF

V: TRBV6-6
size: .
D: .
J: TRBJ2-1
DNA: TGTGCCAGCATCACGGGCCCTAGCTCCTACAATGAGCAGTTCTTC
CDR3: CASITGPSSYNEQFF

V: TRBV28
size: .
D: .
J: TRBJ2-7
DNA: TGTGCCAGCAGTTTATGGGACATCCCCTCCTACGAGCAGTACTTC
CDR3: CASSLWDIPSYEQYF

V: TRBV5-4
size: .
D: TRBD1
J: TRBJ2-1
DNA: TGTGCCAGCAGCAACGGACAGGGTACCTACAATGAGCAGTTCTTC
CDR3: CASSNGQGTYNEQFF

V: TRBV12-5
size: once
D: .
J: TRBJ2-6
DNA: TGTGCTAGTGGTTTGTTGTTGGGGTCGAACTCTGGGGCCAACGTCCTGACTTTC
CDR3: CASGLLLGSNSGANVLTF

V: TRBV6-5
size: .
D: .
J: TRBJ2-3
DNA: TGTGCCAGCAGCCTAAGCGGGGCAGGGGGAGATACGCAGTATTTT
CDR3: CASSLSGAGGDTQYF

V: TRBV27
size: few
D: .
J: TRBJ2-7
DNA: TGTGCCAGCAGGCTATCTCACGAGCAGTACTTC
CDR3: CASRLSHEQYF

V: TRBV27
size: .
D: .
J: TRBJ2-3
DNA: TGTGCCAGCAGTTTATTGGGTATCACAGATACGCAGTATTTT
CDR3: CASSLLGITDTQYF

V: TRBV27
size: .
D: .
J: TRBJ2-7
DNA: TGTGCCAGCAGGGATAGGGACGGCTCCTACGAGCAGTACTTC
CDR3: CASRDRDGSYEQYF

V: TRBV11-2
size: .
D: TRBD1
J: TRBJ2-1
DNA: TGTGCCAGCAGCATGGGGACAGGGGGCTACAATGAGCAGTTCTTC
CDR3: CASSMGTGGYNEQFF

V: TRBV14
size: .
D: TRBD1
J: TRBJ2-1
DNA: TGTGCCAGCAGCCCTGACAGGGTAGCCTACAATGAGCAGTTCTTC
CDR3: CASSPDRVAYNEQFF

V: TRBV7-9
size: .
D: .
J: TRBJ2-1
DNA: TGTGCCAGCAGCCTTAGTGGTGAGCAGTTCTTC
CDR3: CASSLSGEQFF

V: TRBV7-9
size: .
D: .
J: TRBJ2-5
DNA: TGTGCCAGCAGCTTAGCGAGGAGGGGACTGTACCAAGAGACCCAGTACTTC
CDR3: CASSLARRGLYQETQYF

V: TRBV28
size: .
D: .
J: TRBJ2-1
DNA: TGTGCCAGCACACATCTAGGGCCCAAGGGCGGCTCCTACAATGAGCAGTTCTTC
CDR3: CASTHLGPKGGSYNEQFF

V: TRBV4-3
size: few
D: .
J: TRBJ2-5
DNA: TGCGCCAGCAGCCAAGATACGGGGCGCGTGGAGACCCAGTACTTC
CDR3: CASSQDTGRVETQYF

V: TRBV4-1
size: .
D: TRBD2
J: TRBJ2-2
DNA: TGCGCCAGCAGCCAATACAGCGGGACCGACACCGGGGAGCTGTTTTTT
CDR3: CASSQYSGTDTGELFF

V: TRBV19
size: .
D: TRBD2
J: TRBJ2-3
DNA: TGTGCCAGTAGTATTTTGGGTAGCGGGAGGACCCACACAGATACGCAGTATTTT
CDR3: CASSILGSGRTHTDTQYF

V: TRBV14
size: .
D: TRBD1
J: TRBJ2-3
DNA: TGTGCCAGCAGCCAAGCGGGTGGACAGGCAGATACGCAGTATTTT
CDR3: CASSQAGGQADTQYF

V: TRBV15
size: .
D: .
J: TRBJ1-2
DNA: TGTGCCACCAGCAGAGCAGACACTGGCTACACCTTC
CDR3: CATSRADTGYTF

V: TRBV19
size: .
D: TRBD1
J: TRBJ2-7
DNA: TGTGCCAGTAGTATCGGACAGGGGGCAGCCTACGAGCAGTACTTC
CDR3: CASSIGQGAAYEQYF

V: TRBV19
size: few
D: .
J: TRBJ2-2
DNA: TGTGCCAGTAGAACGGTGGACAACACCGGGGAGCTGTTTTTT
CDR3: CASRTVDNTGELFF

V: TRBV5-6
size: .
D: .
J: TRBJ2-7
DNA: TGTGCCAGCAGCCAGAGACAGGAATTGTCCTACGAGCAGTACTTC
CDR3: CASSQRQELSYEQYF

V: TRBV5-1
size: .
D: .
J: TRBJ2-7
DNA: TGCGCCAGCAGCCCAGATCAGGGTGCCTACGAGCAGTACTTC
CDR3: CASSPDQGAYEQYF

V: TRBV7-2
size: .
D: TRBD1
J: TRBJ1-2
DNA: TGTGCCAGCAGCTTAGGATGGACAGGGGGAGATGGCTACACCTTC
CDR3: CASSLGWTGGDGYTF

V: TRBV4-1
size: .
D: .
J: TRBJ2-5
DNA: TGCGCCAGCAGCCAAGGTTTCCAAGAGACCCAGTACTTC
CDR3: CASSQGFQETQYF

V: TRBV28
size: .
D: .
J: TRBJ2-7
DNA: TGTGCCAGCAGTTTTGGAGCAACCTACGAGCAGTACTTC
CDR3: CASSFGATYEQYF

V: TRBV4-2
size: .
D: TRBD1
J: TRBJ2-7
DNA: TGTGCCAGCAGCCGAGAAGCCGGGACAGGGGTATCCGACGAGCAGTACTTC
CDR3: CASSREAGTGVSDEQYF

V: TRBV10-1
size: .
D: .
J: TRBJ2-7
DNA: TGCGCCAGCAGTGAGTCTTCTCGCACGGGAGAGCCCCCCTACGAGCAGTACTTC
CDR3: CASSESSRTGEPPYEQYF

V: TRBV6-5
size: .
D: TRBD2
J: TRBJ2-1
DNA: TGTGCCAGCAGTGCTCTGATAGCGGGAACCCGGGAGCAGTTCTTC
CDR3: CASSALIAGTREQFF

V: TRBV27
size: .
D: .
J: TRBJ1-5
DNA: TGTGCCAGCAGTTGGGGACCGACTAATCAGCCCCAGCATTTT
CDR3: CASSWGPTNQPQHF

V: TRBV4-2
size: .
D: TRBD2
J: TRBJ2-3
DNA: TGTGCCAGCAGCCAAGCCGGTAGCGGGAGGGTGGATACGCAGTATTTT
CDR3: CASSQAGSGRVDTQYF

V: TRBV4-2
size: few
D: .
J: TRBJ1-2
DNA: TGTGCCAGCAGCCAAGAGGGCCGCAACTATGGCTACACCTTC
CDR3: CASSQEGRNYGYTF

V: TRBV29-1
size: .
D: .
J: TRBJ1-1
DNA: TGCAGCGTCACCGGGACGGGGAACACTGAAGCTTTCTTT
CDR3: CSVTGTGNTEAFF